These 22 T cell receptor beta chains were all obtained from the same sample, sequenced in a study of T cell responses to AZD1222 COVID-19 vaccine. The table came from immunoSEQ multiplex PCR; TCRdb's copy has only in-frame clones and leaves some out. The data hold more than 100,000 clones, with roughly nine tenths observed a single time. Sequencing used peripheral blood, obtained on day 0 of AZD1222 vaccination. Receptor source: an adult in good health.

The chain carries TRBV13 and TRBJ1-1; perhaps TRBD1 as D (5 bases). Deletions cut 2 bases from V and 5 bases from J, with 12 bases between. Germline assignment: CDR1 PRHDT and CDR2 FYEKMQ (reference sequence). The CDR3 length is 14 residues. CDR3 DNA: TGTGCCAGCAGCTTACGGATGAGGGGTACTGAAGCTTTCTTT. This encodes CASSLRMRGTEAFF.

The sample holds one count of this clone. The chain uses TRBV12-2 and TRBJ2-1; the DNA was not used to check the table's D call, TRBD1. TRBV12-2 corresponds to a pseudogene. This CDR3 is 17 amino acids long. Here the CDR3 reads CASRLAEDRVMWNEQFF. In nucleotides, the CDR3 is TGTGCAAGTCGCTTAGCGGAGGACAGGGTTATGTGGAATGAGCAGTTCTTC.

The V call is TRBV9, the J call TRBJ2-7; D remains unclear. Between the trimmed V and J ends, which lost 0 bases and 3 bases, there was a span of 10 bases. The CDR3 has 14 amino acids. In germline, CDR1 is SGDLS, CDR2 YYNGEE. This CDR3 reads CASSVAVTGYEQYF. CDR3 sequence (DNA): TGTGCCAGCAGCGTAGCCGTGACCGGCTACGAGCAGTACTTC.

The chain links TRBV3-1 (or the pseudogene TRBV3-2) to TRBJ1-6, with 7 bases lining up with TRBD1. V shed 0 bases, J shed 6 bases, and the junction held 5 bases outside the gene matches. CDR3 size: 16 residues. Germline V gene data show CDR1 as LGHDT and CDR2 as YNNKEL (reference sequence). This chain's CDR3 is CASSQDLGQINSPLHF. Here the CDR3 DNA reads TGTGCCAGCAGCCAAGATTTGGGACAGATTAATTCACCCCTCCACTTT.

This sequence joins TRBV10-2 and TRBJ2-2, with a possible D match to TRBD2 (6 bases). The V gene's germline CDR1 is WSHSY and CDR2 SAAADI. V lost 4 bases to trimming and J lost 2 bases, with 14 bases between them. The CDR3 sequence is 16 residues long. Written as DNA, the CDR3 is TGCGCCAGCAGTGCCTCGGGACTGGTCAACACCGGGGAGCTGTTTTTT. This gives the protein CASSASGLVNTGELFF.

The chain recombines TRBV19 with TRBJ2-7; D is unresolved. The CDR3 consists of 15 residues. Germline CDR1 reads LNHDA; CDR2 reads SQIVND (reference sequence). Trimming took 5 bases from V and 2 from J, leaving 16 bases between them. The CDR3 DNA is TGTGCCAGTAGTGCCCTGACAAGCCCTCCCTACGAGCAGTACTTC. Translation gives CASSALTSPPYEQYF.

The V gene is TRBV19, the J gene TRBJ2-3, with D perhaps matching TRBD2 (6 bases). This CDR3 spans 15 amino acids. Looked up from germline, CDR1 is LNHDA and CDR2 is SQIVND (reference sequence). Trimming removed 6 bases at V and 8 bases at J, with 21 bases between. DNA for the CDR3: TGTGCCAGTAGCGAATTGACTAGGGACTTCGGTACGCAGTATTTT. Its protein product is CASSELTRDFGTQYF. Full variable domain (rest looked up from reference TRBV19 and TRBJ2-3): DGGITQSPKYLFRKEGQNVTLSCEQNLNHDAMYWYRQDPGQGLRLIYYSQIVNDFQKGDIAEGYSVSREKKESFPLTVTSAQKNPTAFYLCASSELTRDFGTQYFGPGTRLTVL.

CDR3 coding DNA: TGTGCCAGCAGCTTTAGGGGGGGGGAGACCCAGTACTTC. It translates to CASSFRGGETQYF. The rearrangement uses TRBV3-1 (or the pseudogene TRBV3-2) and TRBJ2-5; D may be TRBD2 (7 bases). CDR1 LGHDT and CDR2 YNNKEL come from the germline V gene (reference sequence). Deletions cut 5 bases from V and 5 bases from J, with 12 bases between. This CDR3 region has 13 residues.

The gene calls are TRBV3-1 (or the pseudogene TRBV3-2) and TRBJ1-4, with a weak D call TRBD1 (5 bases). The CDR3 length is 18 residues. Trimming removed 5 bases at V and 0 bases at J, with 19 bases between. Germline CDR1 reads LGHDT; CDR2 reads YNNKEL (reference sequence). CDR3 amino acids: CASSGTSSLGATNEKLFF. Written as DNA, the CDR3 is TGTGCCAGCAGCGGCACAAGTTCTTTAGGGGCAACTAATGAAAAACTGTTTTTT.

The rearrangement links TRBV7-9 to TRBJ2-7; perhaps TRBD2 as D (5 bases). Germline V gives CDR1 SEHNR, CDR2 FQNEAQ (reference sequence). This CDR3 region has 12 residues. Trimming pared 5 bases from V and 5 bases from J, leaving 10 bases between. CDR3 sequence: CASSPAGDEQYF. In DNA, the CDR3 is TGTGCCAGCAGCCCCGCGGGCGACGAGCAGTACTTC. Supplemented by reference TRBV7-9 and TRBJ2-7, the full variable domain reads DTGVSQNPRHKITKRGQNVTFRCDPISEHNRLYWYRQTLGQGPEFLTYFQNEAQLEKSRLLSDRFSAERPKGSFSTLEIQRTEQGDSAMYLCASSPAGDEQYFGPGTRLTVT.

The CDR3 bases are TGCGCCAGCAGCCCCCCCGGCGGGAGGGGCGAGCAGTACTTC. Amino acid sequence: CASSPPGGRGEQYF. The chain employs TRBV5-1 and TRBJ2-7, with 9 nucleotides matching TRBD2. The germline gives CDR1 SGHRS, CDR2 YFSETQ. Trimming took 4 bases from V and 6 from J; bases not matched to a gene: 8. This CDR3 comprises 14 residues. Together with reference TRBV5-1 and TRBJ2-7, the CDR3 gives the full variable domain: KAGVTQTPRYLIKTRGQQVTLSCSPISGHRSVSWYQQTPGQGLQFLFEYFSETQRNKGNFPGRFSGRQFSNSRSEMNVSTLELGDSALYLCASSPPGGRGEQYFGPGTRLTVT.

The chain has TRBV6-4 and TRBJ1-1; TRBD1 agrees at 9 bases. The J segment lost 9 bases and the V segment lost 7 bases, leaving 9 bases of the junction unmatched. CDR1 and CDR2 (germline): MRHNA, SNTAGT. CDR3 size: 13 residues. The CDR3 coding sequence is TGTGCCAGCATTTCCGGGACAGGGAAGAAAGCTTTCTTT. It is translated as CASISGTGKKAFF.

The V call is TRBV12-3 or TRBV12-4, the J call TRBJ1-1; D is undetermined. V was cut by 5 bases and J by 0 bases, with 7 bases left in between. This CDR3 comprises 13 residues. The CDR3 region has the DNA TGTGCCAGCAGTCTTCCTATGAACACTGAAGCTTTCTTT. Its translation is CASSLPMNTEAFF.

The chain combines TRBV5-4 with TRBJ2-2, with 8 nucleotides matching TRBD1. The trim removed 0 bases at V and 5 bases at J, leaving 0 bases unmatched. The CDR3 contains 14 residues. The V gene's germline CDR1 is SGHNT and CDR2 YYREEE (reference sequence). DNA of the CDR3: TGTGCCAGCAGCTTGGGGACAGGGACCGGGGAGCTGTTTTTT. Protein: CASSLGTGTGELFF. Complete variable domain (other parts from reference TRBV5-4 and TRBJ2-2): ETGVTQSPTHLIKTRGQQVTLRCSSQSGHNTVSWYQQALGQGPQFIFQYYREEENGRGNFPPRFSGLQFPNYSSELNVNALELDDSALYLCASSLGTGTGELFFGEGSRLTVL.

The chain recombines TRBV28 with TRBJ2-1, with TRBD2 matching 9 bases. The V and J ends lost 5 bases and 15 bases, in that order; junction bases with no gene match: 8. This CDR3 is 12 amino acids long. Per the germline V gene, CDR1 is MDHEN and CDR2 is SYDVKM. CDR3 region: CASSRGLARGFF. Written as DNA, the CDR3 is TGTGCCAGCAGTCGCGGACTAGCGAGGGGGTTCTTC.

V and J are TRBV28 and TRBJ1-2; perhaps TRBD1 as D (6 bases). The CDR3 contains 17 residues. The ends were cut back, 1 base at V and 8 bases at J, with 23 bases in the middle. Germline V gives CDR1 MDHEN, CDR2 SYDVKM. The CDR3 DNA sequence: TGTGCCAGCAGTTTATTGGCCAGGGGCCCCTCCTGGGAGGGCTACACCTTC. It yields the protein CASSLLARGPSWEGYTF.

This rearrangement joins TRBV13 to TRBJ2-2, with D tentatively TRBD2 (6 bases). The germline V gene encodes CDR1 PRHDT and CDR2 FYEKMQ (reference sequence). V lost 5 bases to trimming and J lost 6 bases, with 19 bases between them. The CDR3 length is 16 residues. CDR3 sequence reads: CASSVRDGTPSGELFF. In DNA form, the CDR3 reads TGTGCCAGCAGCGTCCGGGACGGGACTCCCTCCGGGGAGCTGTTTTTT.

This CDR3 reads CASSSGQVYSYGYTF. In DNA form, the CDR3 reads TGTGCCAGCAGCTCCGGACAGGTTTATTCCTATGGCTACACCTTC. The V and J genes are TRBV5-8 and TRBJ1-2, with TRBD1 identical over 7 bases. V trimming: 3 bases; J trimming: 4 bases; junction bases outside the gene matches: 9. From germline, CDR1 is SGHTS and CDR2 YDEGEE. This CDR3 has 15 residues.

The chain joins TRBV19 to TRBJ2-3; D is unclear. Per the germline V gene, CDR1 is LNHDA and CDR2 is SQIVND (reference sequence). CDR3 length equals 12 residues. Trimming removed 7 bases at V and 4 bases at J, with 9 bases between. CDR3 sequence reads: CASTKGSDTQYF. For the CDR3, the DNA is TGTGCCAGTACTAAGGGTTCAGATACGCAGTATTTT.

V usage is TRBV5-1 and J usage is TRBJ2-1, with D unresolved. Germline values: CDR1 SGHRS, CDR2 YFSETQ. V shed 1 base and J shed 3 bases, with 8 bases lying between them. The CDR3 length is 14 residues. This chain's CDR3 is CASSLSSVYNEQFF. The CDR3 bases are TGCGCCAGCAGCTTGTCGTCAGTCTACAATGAGCAGTTCTTC.

The chain employs TRBV18 and TRBJ1-3, with D perhaps matching TRBD1 (5 bases). This CDR3 has 14 residues. With 4 bases removed from V and 3 bases from J, the gap between germline ends came to 10 bases. The germline CDR1 and CDR2 sequences are KGHSH and LQKENI. The CDR3 sequence is CASSQGAHGNTIYF. The CDR3 nucleotides are TGTGCCAGCTCACAAGGGGCTCATGGAAACACCATATATTTT.

In DNA form, the CDR3 reads TGCGCCAGCAAAAGAGGACTAGCTTTTAGCTCCTACAATGAGCAGTTCTTC. It translates to CASKRGLAFSSYNEQFF. The rearrangement links TRBV5-1 to TRBJ2-1; TRBD2 aligns across 8 bases. The CDR3 sequence is 17 residues long. The J segment lost 0 bases and the V segment lost 6 bases, leaving 11 bases of the junction unmatched. Germline V gene sequence: CDR1 SGHRS, CDR2 YFSETQ.